The 27 T cell receptor beta chains below were found in one sample sequenced in a study of technical replicates of blood from several donors. Clones were read by immunoSEQ multiplex PCR, and TCRdb kept only the in-frame ones, dropping some. Of 60,000 to 90,000 clones in the sample, roughly 92% were seen once. The source material was T cells isolated from PBMCs. These receptors were collected from a human donor in good health.

The genes are TRBV10-3 and TRBJ1-2; 7 bases agree with TRBD1. CDR1 is ENHRY and CDR2 is SYGVKD in the germline V gene. J lost 6 bases, V lost 3 bases, and 4 bases had no gene match. The CDR3 runs 13 residues. CDR3: CAISDQGVNGYTF. DNA for the CDR3: TGTGCCATCAGTGATCAGGGGGTCAATGGCTACACCTTC.

V gene TRBV6-1 combines with J gene TRBJ2-7; weak D call: TRBD2 (6 bases). The V gene's germline CDR1 is MNHNS and CDR2 SASEGT. This CDR3 region has 13 residues. Trimming cost V 2 bases and J 3 bases, with 8 bases left between them. The CDR3 region has the DNA TGTGCCAGCAGTGAAAGACTAGGCTACGAGCAGTACTTC. Translating gives CASSERLGYEQYF.

The V call is TRBV27, the J call TRBJ1-1; 11 positions match TRBD1. This CDR3 has 15 amino acids. Germline CDR1 MNHEY, CDR2 SMNVEV (reference sequence). V shed 7 bases and J 5 bases; nucleotides not matched to a gene: 9. The CDR3 here is CASTDGTGGRTEAFF. The CDR3 nucleotides read TGTGCCAGCACCGACGGGACAGGGGGTAGGACTGAAGCTTTCTTT.

The gene calls are TRBV4-3 and TRBJ2-7; D remains ambiguous. CDR1 and CDR2 from the germline V gene are LGHNA and YSLEER. The CDR3 loop spans 13 amino acids. Trimming took off 3 bases at V and 0 bases at J, with 6 bases between the two ends. CDR3 residues: CASSQAASYEQYF. The CDR3 DNA reads TGCGCCAGCAGCCAGGCGGCCTCCTACGAGCAGTACTTC.

This sequence joins TRBV7-9 and TRBJ2-7, with D tentatively TRBD1 (6 bases). The V end lost 7 bases, the J end lost 5 bases, and 18 bases lay between the germline ends. CDR1 and CDR2 (germline): SEHNR, FQNEAQ (reference sequence). The CDR3 length is 14 residues. CDR3 in amino acids: CASTNLNGGHEQYF. CDR3 DNA sequence: TGTGCCAGCACCAACCTGAATGGGGGCCACGAGCAGTACTTC.

V gene TRBV27 combines with J gene TRBJ1-2; D remains unclear. The CDR3 is 13 residues long. With 0 bases removed from V and 4 bases from J, the gap between germline ends came to 6 bases. Per germline, CDR1 MNHEY and CDR2 SMNVEV (reference sequence). In nucleotides, the CDR3 is TGTGCCAGCAGTTTATCTCAGTTCTATGGCTACACCTTC. Its translation is CASSLSQFYGYTF.

V usage is TRBV19 and J usage is TRBJ2-7; 8 positions match TRBD2. The CDR3 sequence is 13 residues long. V was clipped by 10 bases and J by 1 base; unmatched bases: 6. The germline CDR1 and CDR2 sequences are LNHDA and SQIVND (reference sequence). CDR3 sequence reads: CATLREGSYEQYF. The CDR3 bases are TGTGCCACCCTACGGGAGGGATCCTACGAGCAGTACTTC.

This clone has a single count. The chain recombines TRBV6-5 with TRBJ1-1, with 7 nucleotides matching TRBD1. The germline CDR1 and CDR2 sequences are MNHEY and SVGAGI. CDR3 length equals 15 residues. Trimming cost V 4 bases and J 1 base; bases outside gene matches: 6. The CDR3 loop is CASSFTGTANTEAFF. For the CDR3, the DNA is TGTGCCAGCAGTTTTACCGGGACAGCGAACACTGAAGCTTTCTTT.

The chain links TRBV7-9 to TRBJ1-1; a possible D gene is TRBD1 (6 bases). The CDR3 has 12 amino acids. The ends were cut back, 11 bases at V and 5 bases at J, with 15 bases in the middle. Germline CDR1 reads SEHNR; CDR2 reads FQNEAQ (reference sequence). In DNA, the CDR3 is TGTGCCGCGGGGGCGCAAAATACTGAAGCTTTCTTT. Translation gives CAAGAQNTEAFF.

This sequence joins TRBV5-1 and TRBJ1-1; D remains ambiguous. The V end was cut by 0 bases, the J end by 4 bases, with 16 bases between. CDR3 length equals 16 residues. Germline lookup yields CDR1 SGHRS and CDR2 YFSETQ. Written as DNA, the CDR3 is TGCGCCAGCAGCTTGGGAGTTTTGGGGAGTGGCACTGAAGCTTTCTTT. Its protein product is CASSLGVLGSGTEAFF.

The chain has TRBV7-9 and TRBJ2-7, with 7 bases matching TRBD1. CDR1 and CDR2 from the germline V gene are SEHNR and FQNEAQ (reference sequence). V trimming: 10 bases; J trimming: 3 bases; junction bases outside the gene matches: 18. The CDR3 runs to 16 residues. CDR3 nucleotide sequence: TGTGCCACCGATACATTCGGGGACAGCGCTCTCTACGAGCAGTACTTC. Its translation is CATDTFGDSALYEQYF.

This clone appeared once. The CDR3 sequence is CASSRDRAKGYTF. In DNA, the CDR3 is TGTGCCAGTAGCAGAGACAGGGCCAAAGGCTACACCTTC. The chain combines TRBV19 with TRBJ1-2, with 7 bases matching TRBD1. CDR1 and CDR2 (germline): LNHDA, SQIVND (reference sequence). The J segment lost 8 bases and the V segment lost 6 bases, leaving 9 bases of the junction unmatched. The CDR3 consists of 13 residues.

This chain joins TRBV7-3 and TRBJ2-1, with TRBD2 matching over 15 bases. V was pared by 3 bases and J by 9 bases, with 3 bases of the junction left unmatched. The CDR3 runs to 15 residues. The germline gives CDR1 SGHTA, CDR2 FQGTGA. CDR3 loop: CASSFGLAGGGEQFF. The CDR3 bases are TGTGCCAGCAGCTTTGGACTAGCGGGAGGGGGTGAGCAGTTCTTC.

This chain joins TRBV25-1 and TRBJ2-7; D is uncertain. The CDR3 totals 11 residues. V was trimmed by 4 bases and J by 3 bases, leaving 4 bases between them. CDR1 is MGHDK and CDR2 is SYGVNS in the germline V gene. This CDR3 is CASSVNYEQYF. Here the CDR3 DNA reads TGTGCCAGCAGTGTAAACTACGAGCAGTACTTC.

The chain combines TRBV6-6 with TRBJ2-7; TRBD2 might be the D (7 bases). CDR3 length: 10 amino acids. The V and J ends lost 8 bases and 8 bases respectively, with 10 bases between them. Germline V gene lookup returns CDR1 MNHNY and CDR2 SVGAGI (reference sequence). CDR3 residues: CASSGGQQYF. Written as DNA, the CDR3 is TGTGCCAGCTCCGGGGGGCAGCAGTACTTC.

This sequence joins TRBV11-2 and TRBJ2-2; 7 bases agree with TRBD1. CDR1 and CDR2 from the germline V gene are SGHAT and FQNNGV. CDR3 length equals 15 residues. With V trimmed by 2 bases and J by 0 bases, 0 bases remained unmatched. CDR3 sequence: CASSLQGANTGELFF. The CDR3 coding sequence is TGTGCCAGCAGCTTACAGGGGGCGAACACCGGGGAGCTGTTTTTT.

In this sample, this clone turned up a few times. The chain links TRBV2 to TRBJ1-4; weak D call: TRBD1 (6 bases). CDR1 is SNHLY, CDR2 FYNNEI, per germline. The ends were cut back, 4 bases at V and 6 bases at J, with 12 bases in the middle. The CDR3 extends over 14 amino acids. The CDR3 sequence is CASSVRGLDEKLFF. CDR3 DNA: TGTGCCAGCAGTGTCAGGGGCTTAGATGAAAAACTGTTTTTT.

The chain uses TRBV2 and TRBJ2-5, with 9 bases fitting TRBD1. The germline CDR1 and CDR2 sequences are SNHLY and FYNNEI. This CDR3 contains 14 residues. Germline trimming cut 7 bases from V and 5 bases from J; bases unmatched to any gene: 8. CDR3 in amino acids: CASNTGGQEETQYF. As DNA, the CDR3 is TGTGCCAGCAATACAGGGGGCCAGGAGGAGACCCAGTACTTC.

The chain carries TRBV7-3 and TRBJ2-2; weak D call: TRBD1 (6 bases). The ends were cut back, 1 base at V and 6 bases at J, with 12 bases in the middle. The CDR3 spans 15 residues. The germline V gene has CDR1 SGHTA and CDR2 FQGTGA. Here the CDR3 reads CASSLNREGAGELFF. The CDR3 nucleotides are TGTGCCAGCAGCTTAAACAGGGAAGGGGCCGGGGAGCTGTTTTTT.

The chain employs TRBV10-1 and TRBJ2-7; no firm D call. The CDR3 loop spans 13 amino acids. The germline V gene has CDR1 WNHNN and CDR2 SYGVQD (reference sequence). V lost 4 bases, J lost 6 bases, and 13 bases lay in between. The CDR3 nucleotides are TGCGCCAGCAGTGGCCCCCGGTTAAGCGAGCAGTACTTC. It translates to CASSGPRLSEQYF.

The chain couples TRBV27 to TRBJ2-7; weak D call: TRBD2 (6 bases). V was clipped by 4 bases and J by 3 bases, with 13 bases between them. Germline V gene sequence: CDR1 MNHEY, CDR2 SMNVEV (reference sequence). This CDR3 region has 14 residues. The DNA for the CDR3 is TGTGCCAGCAGTTCCCCGCGGGACGGCTACGAGCAGTACTTC. Protein sequence: CASSSPRDGYEQYF.

The chain links TRBV5-1 to TRBJ2-5; no definite D call. Germline values: CDR1 SGHRS, CDR2 YFSETQ. V gave up 0 bases and J gave up 5 bases, with 14 bases separating them. This CDR3 is 15 amino acids long. CDR3 DNA sequence: TGCGCCAGCAGCTTGGAGCCATTTTCCCTGGAGACCCAGTACTTC. Translation: CASSLEPFSLETQYF.

The chain has TRBV9 and TRBJ2-5; 7 bases match TRBD1. The CDR3 runs 15 residues. J was trimmed by 3 bases and V by 3 bases; bases with no gene match: 8. The germline V gene encodes CDR1 SGDLS and CDR2 YYNGEE. The CDR3 DNA reads as TGTGCCAGCAGCGGATACGGACAGGCCGAAGAGACCCAGTACTTC. It yields the protein CASSGYGQAEETQYF.

The chain couples TRBV19 to TRBJ1-1, with a tentative D call TRBD1 (5 bases). The CDR3 has 14 amino acids. V was trimmed by 4 bases and J by 4 bases, leaving 13 bases between them. Germline lookup yields CDR1 LNHDA and CDR2 SQIVND (reference sequence). DNA for the CDR3: TGTGCCAGTAGTACCTTGGGGCCACCCACTGAAGCTTTCTTT. As protein: CASSTLGPPTEAFF.

This chain links TRBV19 with TRBJ1-5, with TRBD1 matching over 7 bases. The trim removed 3 bases at V and 3 bases at J, leaving 11 bases unmatched. The CDR3 runs 17 residues. Germline lookup yields CDR1 LNHDA and CDR2 SQIVND (reference sequence). In DNA form, the CDR3 reads TGTGCCAGTAGTATTCTGTCCCCCGAGGGGGCCAATCAGCCCCAGCATTTT. This translates into CASSILSPEGANQPQHF.

V and J are TRBV6-5 and TRBJ2-1; possibly TRBD2 for D (5 bases). Germline CDR1 is MNHEY and CDR2 is SVGAGI. Trimming removed 2 bases at V and 0 bases at J, with 5 bases between. The CDR3 sequence is 14 residues long. The CDR3 coding sequence is TGTGCCAGCAGTTACGGGAGCTCCTACAATGAGCAGTTCTTC. Amino acid sequence: CASSYGSSYNEQFF.

V and J are TRBV27 and TRBJ1-1; TRBD1 agrees at 9 bases. The CDR3 has 16 amino acids. Germline values: CDR1 MNHEY, CDR2 SMNVEV (reference sequence). V gave up 2 bases and J gave up 5 bases; unmatched junction bases: 9. The CDR3 coding sequence is TGTGCCAGCAGTTTAGGGGTGGGGACAGGGAAGACTGAAGCTTTCTTT. Amino acids: CASSLGVGTGKTEAFF.